One sample yielded the 7 T cell receptor beta chains listed below, sequenced in a study of shared clonotypes between healthy human individuals. TCRdb's table, derived via immunoSEQ multiplex PCR, lists solely in-frame clones and lacks some. The sample has nearly 1 million clones; roughly 72% are singletons. The specimen was memory CD4+ T cells sorted from blood. The sample's subset: CD45RA-negative fraction. These receptors originate from a man between 18 and 29 years old in good health.

A few counts support this clone. The genes are TRBV9 and TRBJ1-2, with TRBD1 identical over 7 bases. Unmatched junction bases numbered 9, after V lost 1 base and J lost 6 bases. This CDR3 is 15 amino acids long. Looked up from germline, CDR1 is SGDLS and CDR2 is YYNGEE. The CDR3 region has the DNA TGTGCCAGCAGCGTACTACAGGGGATTGCGGATGGCTACACCTTC. Translated: CASSVLQGIADGYTF.

The chain combines TRBV30 with TRBJ2-7; tentative D call: TRBD1 (5 bases). The CDR3 is 14 amino acids. Trimming cost V 4 bases and J 2 bases, with 15 bases left between them. Germline V CDR1 and CDR2: GTSNPN, SVGIG (reference sequence). Here the CDR3 reads CAWNRGVGAYEQYF. The CDR3 nucleotides are TGTGCCTGGAACAGAGGAGTAGGGGCCTACGAGCAGTACTTC.

V is TRBV5-6 and J is TRBJ2-5; 11 bases align to TRBD2. Germline values: CDR1 SGHDT, CDR2 YYEEEE. This CDR3 region has 16 residues. V gave up 5 bases and J gave up 1 base; unmatched junction bases: 7. The CDR3 DNA reads as TGTGCCAGCAGTTCTAGACTAGCGGGGCCCCAAGAGACCCAGTACTTC. Residues: CASSSRLAGPQETQYF.

The chain recombines TRBV6-5 with TRBJ1-5, with TRBD1 as a possible D gene (5 bases). Trimming cost V 8 bases and J 3 bases, with 8 bases left between them. The CDR3 runs to 12 residues. Germline V lookup: CDR1 MNHEY, CDR2 SVGAGI. The CDR3 is CASGGFNQPQHF. Here the CDR3 DNA reads TGTGCCAGCGGGGGATTCAATCAGCCCCAGCATTTT.

A note on this clone: At the DNA level, this CDR3 is encoded by other sequences in the same sample as well. V and J are TRBV6-1 and TRBJ2-1, with a tentative D call TRBD2 (6 bases). This CDR3 has 15 residues. Trimming stripped 3 bases from V and 4 bases from J, with 13 bases between. The germline CDR1 and CDR2 sequences are MNHNS and SASEGT. Here the CDR3 DNA reads TGTGCCAGCAGTGAGGCCGCGGGATCTTACAATGAGCAGTTCTTC. Its translation is CASSEAAGSYNEQFF.

The V and J genes are TRBV15 and TRBJ2-5; 9 bases align to TRBD1. Germline CDR1 is LNHNV and CDR2 is YYDKDF (reference sequence). This CDR3 has 15 residues. The V gene end was trimmed by 6 bases and the J gene end by 4 bases; junction bases not matched to a gene: 9. CDR3 region: CATSPGQGTGETQYF. CDR3 coding DNA: TGTGCCACCAGTCCGGGACAGGGAACCGGAGAGACCCAGTACTTC.

A few counts support this clone. The CDR3 protein is CASTPDSGSPLHF. In DNA, the CDR3 is TGTGCCTCAACGCCGGACAGCGGTTCACCCCTCCACTTT. The rearrangement joins TRBV10-3 to TRBJ1-6; TRBD1 might be the D (6 bases). The length of the CDR3 is 13 residues. Trimming left V 11 bases short and J 9 bases short, with 17 bases between. Germline lookup yields CDR1 ENHRY and CDR2 SYGVKD.